This T cell receptor beta chain originates from a study of regulatory T cells in long-lasting Graves disease. Arm-PCR with iRepertoire HTBI primers amplified the CDR3 regions for these TCR beta libraries. TCRdb fed the multiplex PCR reads into MiXCR, producing one record per CDR3 protein. The table has approximately 310,000 distinct CDR3 sequences, more than 15% seen once. Deletions cut 11 bases from V and 0 bases from J, with 10 bases between. Per the germline V gene, CDR1 is ENHRY and CDR2 is SYGVKD. The CDR3 loop spans 12 amino acids. The sample's time point: newly diagnosed GD, antithyroid drugs for less than 3 months. Extracted RNA from PBMCs served as the source of the TCR library. This clonotype was seen a handful of times. Its specificity is unknown. Notes on the study in general: Gene preferences differed: TRBV28, TRBJ1-2, TRBJ2-5 in persistent cases.

The sequencing used peripheral blood mononuclear cells (PBMCs), collected at new diagnosis, from a patient treated with antithyroid drugs. The receptor's source is a female donor with Graves disease. The V gene is TRBV10-3, the J gene TRBJ1-2; D gene ambiguous. The CDR3 nucleotides are TGTGCCCTCCTAGCGCCTAACTATGGCTACACCTTC. Its translation: CALLAPNYGYTF.